These 3 T cell receptor beta chains were all obtained from the same sample, sequenced in a study of blood T cell repertoires in COVID-19. Repertoires were generated with immunoSEQ multiplex PCR, while TCRdb's copy carries only in-frame clones and drops some. The sample consists of around 210,000 clones, roughly 85% of them appearing once. Sequenced: peripheral blood. These receptors all stem from a man aged 45-65 years with COVID-19, enrolled during active disease.

V is TRBV27 and J is TRBJ2-7, with D possibly matching TRBD1 (5 bases). The CDR3 loop spans 14 amino acids. Per germline, CDR1 MNHEY and CDR2 SMNVEV (reference sequence). The V end lost 2 bases, the J end lost 0 bases, and 8 bases lay between the germline ends. CDR3 in amino acids: CASSLAGLSYEQYF. The DNA for the CDR3 is TGTGCCAGCAGTTTAGCAGGGCTCTCCTACGAGCAGTACTTC.

This clone was seen a single time. The rearrangement joins TRBV7-8 to TRBJ2-7; 10 bases match TRBD1. CDR3 size: 15 residues. Germline V gives CDR1 SGHVS, CDR2 FQNEAQ. V gave up 1 base and J gave up 4 bases; unmatched junction bases: 4. Here the CDR3 reads CASSLDGTGVYEQYF. The DNA of the CDR3 is TGTGCCAGCAGCTTAGATGGGACAGGGGTATACGAGCAGTACTTC.

J is TRBJ1-2 and V is TRBV5-4; no firm D call. The CDR3 is 15 amino acids. V gave up 0 bases and J gave up 7 bases, with 16 bases separating them. Germline lookup yields CDR1 SGHNT and CDR2 YYREEE (reference sequence). DNA of the CDR3: TGTGCCAGCAGCTTGGCGTTGGGCGACATGGGTGGCTACACCTTC. It encodes CASSLALGDMGGYTF.